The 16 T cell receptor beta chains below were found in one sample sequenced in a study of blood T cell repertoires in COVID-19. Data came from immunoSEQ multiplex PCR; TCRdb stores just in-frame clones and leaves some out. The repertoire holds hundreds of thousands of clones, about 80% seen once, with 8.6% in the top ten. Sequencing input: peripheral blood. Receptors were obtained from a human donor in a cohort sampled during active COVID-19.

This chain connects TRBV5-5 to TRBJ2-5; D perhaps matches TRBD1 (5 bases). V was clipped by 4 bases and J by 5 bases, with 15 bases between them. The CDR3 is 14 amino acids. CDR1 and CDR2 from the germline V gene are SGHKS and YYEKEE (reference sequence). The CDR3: CASSQIRGGETQYF. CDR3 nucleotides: TGTGCCAGCAGCCAAATAAGGGGTGGGGAGACCCAGTACTTC.

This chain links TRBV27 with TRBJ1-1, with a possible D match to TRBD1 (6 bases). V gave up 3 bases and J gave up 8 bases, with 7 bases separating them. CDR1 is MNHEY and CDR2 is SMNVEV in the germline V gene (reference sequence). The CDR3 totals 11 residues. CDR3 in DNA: TGTGCCAGCAGTTTGGGACAAGAAGCTTTCTTT. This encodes CASSLGQEAFF.

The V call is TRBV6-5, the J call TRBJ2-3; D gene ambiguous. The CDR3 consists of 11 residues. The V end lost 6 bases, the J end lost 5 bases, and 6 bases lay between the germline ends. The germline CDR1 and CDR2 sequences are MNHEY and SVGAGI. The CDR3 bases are TGTGCCAGCAGCAGGCAAGATACGCAGTATTTT. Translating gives CASSRQDTQYF.

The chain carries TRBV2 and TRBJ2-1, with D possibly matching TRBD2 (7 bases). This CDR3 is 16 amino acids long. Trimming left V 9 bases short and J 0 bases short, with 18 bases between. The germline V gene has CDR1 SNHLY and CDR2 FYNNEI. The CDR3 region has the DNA TGTGCCAGGGAAGAGGGGGGGCCGGGCTCCTACAATGAGCAGTTCTTC. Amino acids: CAREEGGPGSYNEQFF.

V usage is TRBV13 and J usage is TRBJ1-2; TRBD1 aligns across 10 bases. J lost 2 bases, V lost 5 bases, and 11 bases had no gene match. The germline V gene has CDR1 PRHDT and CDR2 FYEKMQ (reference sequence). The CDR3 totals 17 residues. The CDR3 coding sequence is TGTGCCAGCAGCATGACCGGGACAGGGGTTTCCAACTATGGCTACACCTTC. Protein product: CASSMTGTGVSNYGYTF.

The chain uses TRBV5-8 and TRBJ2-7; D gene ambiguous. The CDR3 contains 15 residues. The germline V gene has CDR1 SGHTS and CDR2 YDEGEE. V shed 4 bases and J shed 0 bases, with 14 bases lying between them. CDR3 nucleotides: TGTGCCAGCAGCCCCGGAGTCCTCAGCTCCTACGAGCAGTACTTC. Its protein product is CASSPGVLSSYEQYF.

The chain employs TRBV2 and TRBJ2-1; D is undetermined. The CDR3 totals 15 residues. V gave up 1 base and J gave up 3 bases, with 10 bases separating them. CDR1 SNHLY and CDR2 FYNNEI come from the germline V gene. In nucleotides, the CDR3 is TGTGCCAGCAGTGAAGTCAGGCTCATCTACAATGAGCAGTTCTTC. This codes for CASSEVRLIYNEQFF. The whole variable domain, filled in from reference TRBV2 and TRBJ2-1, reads EPEVTQTPSHQVTQMGQEVILRCVPISNHLYFYWYRQILGQKVEFLVSFYNNEISEKSEIFDDQFSVERPDGSNFTLKIRSTKLEDSAMYFCASSEVRLIYNEQFFGPGTRLTVL.

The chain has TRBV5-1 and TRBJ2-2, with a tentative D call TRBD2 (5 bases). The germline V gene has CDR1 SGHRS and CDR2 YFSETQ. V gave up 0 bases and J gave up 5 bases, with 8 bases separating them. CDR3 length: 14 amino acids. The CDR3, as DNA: TGCGCCAGCAGCTTGGGGACTCGAACCGGGGAGCTGTTTTTT. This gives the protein CASSLGTRTGELFF. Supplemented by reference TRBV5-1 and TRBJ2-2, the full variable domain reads KAGVTQTPRYLIKTRGQQVTLSCSPISGHRSVSWYQQTPGQGLQFLFEYFSETQRNKGNFPGRFSGRQFSNSRSEMNVSTLELGDSALYLCASSLGTRTGELFFGEGSRLTVL.

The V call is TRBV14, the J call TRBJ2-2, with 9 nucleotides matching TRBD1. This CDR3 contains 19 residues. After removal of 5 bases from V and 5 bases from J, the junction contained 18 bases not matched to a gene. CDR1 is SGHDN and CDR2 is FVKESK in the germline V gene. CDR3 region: CASSYRGQGWEKITGELFF. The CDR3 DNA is TGTGCCAGCAGCTACCGGGGACAGGGATGGGAAAAAATTACCGGGGAGCTGTTTTTT.

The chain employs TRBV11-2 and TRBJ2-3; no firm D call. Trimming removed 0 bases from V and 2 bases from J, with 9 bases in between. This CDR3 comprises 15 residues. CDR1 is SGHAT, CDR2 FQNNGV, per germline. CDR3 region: CASSLEQILTDTQYF. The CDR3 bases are TGTGCCAGCAGCTTAGAACAGATTCTCACAGATACGCAGTATTTT.

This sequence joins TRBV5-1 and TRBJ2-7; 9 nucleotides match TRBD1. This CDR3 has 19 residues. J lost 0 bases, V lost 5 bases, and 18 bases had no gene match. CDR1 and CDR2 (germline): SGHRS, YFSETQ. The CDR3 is CASSPGLLAGTGSSYEQYF. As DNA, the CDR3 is TGCGCCAGCAGTCCTGGGCTTCTAGCCGGGACAGGGAGCTCCTACGAGCAGTACTTC.

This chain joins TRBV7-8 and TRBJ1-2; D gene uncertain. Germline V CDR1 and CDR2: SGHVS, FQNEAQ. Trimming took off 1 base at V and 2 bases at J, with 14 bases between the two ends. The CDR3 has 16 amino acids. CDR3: CASSLVGVRSNYGYTF. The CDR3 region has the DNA TGTGCCAGCAGCTTAGTGGGAGTCAGGAGCAACTATGGCTACACCTTC.

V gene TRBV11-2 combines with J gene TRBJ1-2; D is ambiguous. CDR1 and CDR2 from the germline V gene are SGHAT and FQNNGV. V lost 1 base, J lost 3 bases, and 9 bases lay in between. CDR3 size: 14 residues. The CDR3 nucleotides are TGTGCCAGCAGCTTAGCTTTTACAGACTATGGCTACACCTTC. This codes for CASSLAFTDYGYTF.

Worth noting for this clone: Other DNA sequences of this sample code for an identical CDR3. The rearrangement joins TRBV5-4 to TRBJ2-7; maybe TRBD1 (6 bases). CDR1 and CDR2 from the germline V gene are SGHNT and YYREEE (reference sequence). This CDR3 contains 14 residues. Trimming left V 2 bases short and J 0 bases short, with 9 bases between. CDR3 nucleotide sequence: TGTGCCAGCAGCTTTAGGGGGAGCTCCTACGAGCAGTACTTC. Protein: CASSFRGSSYEQYF. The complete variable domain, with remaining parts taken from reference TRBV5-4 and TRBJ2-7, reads ETGVTQSPTHLIKTRGQQVTLRCSSQSGHNTVSWYQQALGQGPQFIFQYYREEENGRGNFPPRFSGLQFPNYSSELNVNALELDDSALYLCASSFRGSSYEQYFGPGTRLTVT.

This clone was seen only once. For the CDR3, the DNA is TGTGCCAGTAGTATAGGTGGGGGGGGACAGGTGGAGCAGTACTTC. Protein product: CASSIGGGGQVEQYF. This chain joins TRBV19 and TRBJ2-7, with D possibly matching TRBD1 (8 bases). The CDR3 has 15 amino acids. With 1 base removed from V and 7 bases from J, the gap between germline ends came to 17 bases. Per germline, CDR1 LNHDA and CDR2 SQIVND (reference sequence).

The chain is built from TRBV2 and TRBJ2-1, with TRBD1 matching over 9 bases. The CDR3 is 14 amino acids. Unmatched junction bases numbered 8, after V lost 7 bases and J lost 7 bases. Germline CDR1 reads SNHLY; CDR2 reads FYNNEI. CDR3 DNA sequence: TGTGCCAGCACTGACTCGGGACAGGGTAATGAGCAGTTCTTC. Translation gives CASTDSGQGNEQFF.